Listed below are T cell receptor beta chains from one sample, sequenced in a study of CD8+CD57+ T cells in acquired aplastic anemia. A single record per CDR3 protein comes from TCRdb applying MiXCR to the reads. This table holds fewer than 250,000 distinct CDR3 sequences, under 50% found once. Input material: sorted CD4+, CD8+, or CD8+CD57+ T cells (not recorded which) from PBMCs. The source is a human donor with aplastic anemia. Each CDR3 is given with its conserved first and last residue.

TRBV18,CASSQTQGLPYEQYF
TRBV20-1,CSARGQGANTGELFF
TRBV7-2,CASSMGLLNEQFF
TRBV5-1,CASSLGLATREQYF
TRBV19,CASSLAGAGYEQYF
TRBV7-8,CASSLNGASVANTGELFF
TRBV2,CASSEEGPTQYF
TRBV25-1,CASSTPGGFWGYTF
TRBV20-1,CSAAKTGEQYF
TRBV10-3,CAIGLGGEETQYF
TRBV9,CASSVITGSTDTQYF
TRBV2,CASSEARGQGTEAFF
TRBV10-3,CAISEDRLQKVNQPQHF
TRBV7-3,CASRIGTGGNEQFF
TRBV5-1,CASSFSPGRGKNTEAFF
TRBV29-1,CSAAWGTEAFF
TRBV7-2,CASSLIGTGVHGYTF
TRBV9,CASSVDHTNTEAFF
TRBV19,CASSIVAGEETQYF
TRBV7-8,CASSLGVVWENTEAFF
TRBV14,CASSPRIGNSPLHF
TRBV6-1,CASSFFKNEQFF
TRBV30,CAWTVGVETQYF
TRBV6-5,CASSQEGARRQPQHF
TRBV15,CATSWASSGGYPYEQYF
TRBV30,CAWPRGGSYNGQFF
TRBV6-1,CASSYGNLQFMNTEAFF
TRBV7-2,CASSWDRGLTGELFF
TRBV10-3,CAIRNTGELFF
TRBV12-3/TRBV12-4,CASTLGLAGLITDTQYF
TRBV20-1,CSASGPWTGGFF
TRBV10-3,CAISSDRDSQVATNYGYTF
TRBV20-1,CSARDRDKGDEKLSF
TRBV19,CASSTTGVFSQPQHF
TRBV7-3,CASSLDLAGGKVAGELFF
TRBV2,CASTLDRGRHYGYTF
TRBV30,CAGGQGGNQPQHF
TRBV25-1,CASRLGGSGGNEQYF
TRBV2,CASKDRDFTGELFF
TRBV5-1,CASSLGQDATNEKLFF
TRBV19,CASIGHYEQYF
TRBV6-5,CASRDSNTDTQYF